Given below is one TCR beta chain in context. It has no known antigen specificity. No clone much larger than this one lies a single base away; base qualities are absent. Each collaborating institution followed its own protocols to collect whole blood in K2EDTA tubes. For TCRbeta analysis, collaborators shipped samples in one of three forms: frozen whole blood, isolated PBMCs, or DNA extracted from either of those sample types. This specimen belongs to a study of blood T cell repertoires in COVID-19 (dated by TCRdb to between 2020 and 2021). About the study as a whole: Samples from collaborators originated in the United States, Italy and Spain and spanned both the acute and convalescent phases of COVID-19. The material from the prospective study consisted of cDNA or gDNA derived from T cells, B-cell-depleted T cells, or PBMCs. Deeply sampled blood TCRbeta repertoires from subjects exposed to, actively infected with, or recovered from COVID-19 were included in the dataset. The repertoires were released in a freely available public database intended as a resource for research on the immune response to SARS-CoV-2. Samples were obtained from the ongoing ImmuneRACE study (first 160 participants) and from 1,254 subjects provided by 6 global collaborators. The sample metadata nearly always contained a de-identified subject ID, COVID-19 status, age in years and sex. Where available, HLA class I and class II types were obtained from metadata supplied by the sample provider rather than from assay-based typing.

The germline V gene supplies CDR1 KGHSH and CDR2 LQKENI. The CDR3 spans 15 residues, from the cysteine through the phenylalanine. Only the CDR3 DNA stays, 45 bases, in frame from base 1. V and J are trimmed by 5 bases and 4 bases, and the gene matches miss 5 bases of the junction. The paper as a whole reports these results and caveats: How much clinical and demographic metadata was included differed by source and by participant, and the metadata was provided uncurated.

TCRbeta CDR3 regions were amplified from genomic DNA using the immunoSEQ Assay, a bias-controlled multiplex PCR. For the original study's pipeline: The number of nucleated cells in each sample was estimated from the amplification of reference gene primers within the assay. To quantify the absolute abundance of each unique TCRbeta CDR3 rearrangement, sequence reads were collapsed and filtered. Productive Simpson clonality was computed per sample as the square root of Simpson's diversity index over productive rearrangements. TCRdb's version of the immuneACCESS table is confined to in-frame rearrangements and falls short of the full clone set. An unresolved V gene accounts for under half of the shortfall where checked; the remainder is of unknown origin. That table furnishes V, J and clone size, whereas the DNA furnished D and trimming. This sample is represented by about 190,000 clones; 70% to 90% of them were singletons. The biggest ten clones account for about a fifth of the sample.

The sequence is built from TRBV18 and TRBJ1-6; 7 bases in the middle match TRBD1. The sequenced sample consisted of peripheral blood. The TCR comes from a man aged 55 to 70 with active or convalescent COVID-19. The DNA is as follows: TGTGCCAGCTCATCTGACAGGGAGTATAATTCACCCCTCCACTTT. It codes for CASSSDREYNSPLHF. Reference TRBV18 and TRBJ1-6 genes cover what lies past the CDR3, so the full variable domain is NAGVMQNPRHLVRRRGQEARLRCSPMKGHSHVYWYRQLPEEGLKFMVYLQKENIIDESGMPKERFSAEFPKEGPSILRIQQVVRGDSAAYFCASSSDREYNSPLHFGNGTRLTVT.